This TCR beta chain was recorded in a study of shared clonotypes between healthy human individuals. Sorted-subset replicate PCR reactions contained 150 to 200 ng DNA, corresponding to some 29,000 T cell genomes. Only in-frame clones appear in the TCRdb table, and some are missing; sequencing was by immunoSEQ multiplex PCR. There are 2 million to 2.5 million clones in the sample; approximately 95% occur only once, and under 0.45% lies in the top ten. The investigators split CD4+ cells into a CD45RA+ naive subset and a CD45RA-negative memory subset. Study-level points and caveats: The study found roughly 5% of naive CD4 clonotypes shared across a handful of donors. Incomplete sequencing of sorted subsets was indicated by rarefaction despite large depth.

Remarks on this clone: What it binds is unknown.

The CDR3 contains 14 residues. J lost 3 bases, V lost 5 bases, and 4 bases had no gene match. Germline CDR1 and CDR2: SEHNR and FQNEAQ (reference sequence). The sequenced sample was naive CD4+ T cells from PBMCs. Subset described: CD45RA+ positively selected. The sequence was collected from a man between 18 and 29 years old in good health. Some clones in this sample may be carry-over from other donors' samples. This sequence joins TRBV7-9 and TRBJ1-3, with TRBD1 matching over 7 bases. CDR3 amino acids: CASSIQGFGNTIYF. The CDR3 nucleotides read TGTGCCAGCAGCATACAGGGGTTTGGAAACACCATATATTTT. Full variable domain (outside the CDR3, taken from reference TRBV7-9 and TRBJ1-3): DTGVSQNPRHKITKRGQNVTFRCDPISEHNRLYWYRQTLGQGPEFLTYFQNEAQLEKSRLLSDRFSAERPKGSFSTLEIQRTEQGDSAMYLCASSIQGFGNTIYFGEGSWLTVV.